The 9 T cell receptor beta chains presented below share a single source sample, sequenced in a study of regulatory T cells in long-lasting Graves disease. Indicated time point: newly diagnosed GD, antithyroid drugs for less than 3 months. PBMC RNA was the source of the TCR library. TCR beta libraries were built with iRepertoire HTBI primers and Arm-PCR of CDR3 regions. MiXCR, applied by TCRdb to the multiplex PCR reads, yields one record per CDR3 protein. The table lists 350,000 to 500,000 distinct CDR3 sequences, 16% of them singletons, with about 10% in the top ten. The sample was also reused in another study, on T cells in Graves' hyperthyroidism and ophthalmopathy.

This sample comprised peripheral blood mononuclear cells (PBMCs), obtained at new diagnosis, from a patient treated with antithyroid drugs. The receptors were gathered from a woman in her twenties or thirties with Graves disease.

In its sample, this clonotype was seen many times. DNA of the CDR3: TGTGCCAGCAGTTCCTGGACAGGGCTGAATGAGCAGTTCTTC. Translated: CASSSWTGLNEQFF. The rearrangement links TRBV6-5 to TRBJ2-1; 8 positions match TRBD1. The CDR3 consists of 14 residues. Germline assignment: CDR1 MNHEY and CDR2 SVGAGI. With V trimmed by 4 bases and J by 7 bases, 6 bases remained unmatched.

In its sample, this clonotype was seen many times. This chain joins TRBV2 and TRBJ2-7, with a possible D match to TRBD2 (5 bases). The CDR3 has 13 residues. The V gene's germline CDR1 is SNHLY and CDR2 FYNNEI. V gave up 2 bases and J gave up 6 bases, with 11 bases separating them. CDR3 DNA: TGTGCCAGCAGTGAAACGGGGTGGTCCGAGCAGTACTTC. Translating it yields CASSETGWSEQYF.

Only a few counts were recorded for this clonotype. The chain uses TRBV19 and TRBJ2-3; TRBD2 matches at 15 bases. Germline trimming cut 7 bases from V and 1 base from J; bases unmatched to any gene: 6. This CDR3 region has 17 residues. Germline-derived CDR1 and CDR2 are LNHDA and SQIVND (reference sequence). The CDR3 loop reads CASKPGLAGGRTDTQYF. The CDR3 nucleotides are TGTGCCAGTAAGCCGGGACTAGCGGGAGGACGCACAGATACGCAGTATTTT.

With respect to this clonotype: The junction differs from germline at one of its ends, possibly a read error. The rearrangement uses TRBV4-3 and TRBJ1-2; D remains unclear. Germline V lookup: CDR1 LGHNA, CDR2 YSLEER. CDR3 size: 16 residues. CDR3 nucleotides: TGCGCCAGCAGCCAAGGACACGGACTTCTTAACTGTGGCTACACCTTC. Translation: CASSQGHGLLNCGYTF.

This clonotype was seen ten or more times. The rearrangement links TRBV6-1 to TRBJ2-1, with 8 bases aligning to TRBD2. Looked up from germline, CDR1 is MNHNS and CDR2 is SASEGT. J was trimmed by 8 bases and V by 8 bases; bases with no gene match: 14. The CDR3 has 15 residues. Written as DNA, the CDR3 is TGTGCCAGCCGGGCTAGCGGGTCCACATCCCATGAGCAGTTCTTC. Its translation is CASRASGSTSHEQFF.

This clonotype was picked up a small number of times. This sequence joins TRBV9 and TRBJ2-5; 8 nucleotides match TRBD1. This CDR3 comprises 16 residues. The J segment lost 0 bases and the V segment lost 3 bases, leaving 7 bases of the junction unmatched. Germline assignment: CDR1 SGDLS and CDR2 YYNGEE. This CDR3 is CASSAEQGVYQETQYF. The CDR3 coding sequence is TGTGCCAGCAGCGCAGAACAGGGGGTGTACCAAGAGACCCAGTACTTC. The full variable domain, rest sourced from reference TRBV9 and TRBJ2-5, is DSGVTQTPKHLITATGQRVTLRCSPRSGDLSVYWYQQSLDQGLQFLIQYYNGEERAKGNILERFSAQQFPDLHSELNLSSLELGDSALYFCASSAEQGVYQETQYFGPGTRLLVL.

Many counts were recorded for this clonotype. The chain joins TRBV6-1 to TRBJ2-3, with D possibly being TRBD1 (7 bases). The V and J ends lost 6 bases and 6 bases respectively, with 19 bases between them. The CDR3 consists of 15 residues. Germline loops: CDR1 MNHNS, CDR2 SASEGT. CDR3 DNA sequence: TGTGCCAGCAGAGCAGGGGGACTGAGATGGGATACGCAGTATTTT. It yields the protein CASRAGGLRWDTQYF.

V usage is TRBV19 and J usage is TRBJ2-7, with TRBD1 as a possible D gene (6 bases). Trimming removed 6 bases at V and 2 bases at J, with 14 bases between. This CDR3 spans 14 amino acids. CDR1 is LNHDA and CDR2 is SQIVND in the germline V gene (reference sequence). CDR3 sequence reads: CASSPEDSTYEQYF. The DNA of the CDR3 is TGTGCCAGTAGCCCAGAGGACAGCACCTACGAGCAGTACTTC.

The chain has TRBV10-3 and TRBJ1-6; D is perhaps TRBD1 (6 bases). CDR3 length: 16 amino acids. V dropped 2 bases and J dropped 4 bases, with 12 bases sitting between them. Germline CDR1 reads ENHRY; CDR2 reads SYGVKD. The CDR3 region is CAISETGTRYNSPLHF. In DNA form, the CDR3 reads TGTGCCATCAGTGAGACAGGGACCCGGTATAATTCACCCCTCCACTTT.